The entry below gives a single T cell receptor beta chain sequence along with its context. The antigen is not known. Germline CDR1 and CDR2: SGHNT and YENEEA. The ends lost 0 bases at V and 1 base at J; junction bases unmatched: 8. The CDR3 loop spans 18 amino acids. This sample was included in a study of early T cells in non-severe SARS-CoV-2 infection. Study background: Sequencing of unsorted whole blood was done on bulk RNA, leaving chains unpaired. General observations from the study: Matches to VDJdb favored anti-spike CD8 responses and missed private and CD4 specificities.

Individual cDNA molecules carried attached unique molecular identifiers. MiXCR, run by TCRdb on the 5' RACE reads, gives a single entry per CDR3 protein. The sample contains about 25,000 distinct CDR3 sequences, roughly 4% of which appear only once. The rearrangement uses TRBV11-3 and TRBJ2-2, with 7 bases fitting TRBD1. This receptor was identified in an adult who was a healthcare worker with PCR-confirmed SARS-CoV-2 infection or an uninfected control (not recorded which). Sequenced material: whole blood. This chain's CDR3 is CASSLEGWGQLNTGELFF. Written as DNA, the CDR3 is TGTGCCAGCAGCTTAGAGGGTTGGGGACAGCTGAACACCGGGGAGCTGTTTTTT. The entire variable domain, with the rest obtained from reference TRBV11-3 and TRBJ2-2, is as follows: EAGVVQSPRYKIIEKKQPVAFWCNPISGHNTLYWYLQNLGQGPELLIRYENEEAVDDSQLPKDRFSAERLKGVDSTLKIQPAELGDSAVYLCASSLEGWGQLNTGELFFGEGSRLTVL.